This entry lists 26 T cell receptor beta chains sequenced from one sample in a study of blood T cell repertoires in COVID-19. Profiling relied on immunoSEQ multiplex PCR, and the TCRdb table lists in-frame clones only, not all of them. The data show roughly 390,000 clones, with 85% seen just once and around 3.4% held by the top ten. The specimen sequenced was peripheral blood. These receptors were obtained from a woman between 18 and 30 years old with acute or convalescent COVID-19.

The gene calls are TRBV21-1 and TRBJ1-5. TRBV21-1 has pseudogene status. This CDR3 comprises 16 residues. CDR3 sequence: CASSTPRRVGNQPQHF. CDR3 nucleotide sequence: TGTGCCAGCAGCACCCCGAGGAGGGTAGGGAATCAGCCCCAGCATTTT.

This clone was seen a single time. CDR3 sequence (DNA): TGCAGCGTTTATACAGGGTCTTCGAACTATGGCTACACCTTC. It specifies CSVYTGSSNYGYTF. This chain uses TRBV29-1 with TRBJ1-2; D perhaps matches TRBD1 (6 bases). Deletions cut 5 bases from V and 2 bases from J, with 15 bases between. This CDR3 is 14 amino acids long. Germline CDR1 reads SQVTM; CDR2 reads ANQGSEA. The variable domain in full, with the rest retrieved from reference TRBV29-1 and TRBJ1-2, is SAVISQKPSRDICQRGTSLTIQCQVDSQVTMMFWYRQQPGQSLTLIATANQGSEATYESGFVIDKFPISRPNLTFSTLTVSNMSPEDSSIYLCSVYTGSSNYGYTFGSGTRLTVV.

J is TRBJ2-7 and V is TRBV9, with TRBD2 identical over 11 bases. This CDR3 has 15 amino acids. Trimming at V came to 1 base and at J to 7 bases, leaving 7 bases not matched to a gene. The germline gives CDR1 SGDLS, CDR2 YYNGEE. The CDR3 region is CASSVLAGGPQEQYF. The CDR3 nucleotides read TGTGCCAGCAGCGTATTAGCGGGAGGGCCACAGGAGCAGTACTTC. Full variable domain (remainder filled in from reference TRBV9 and TRBJ2-7): DSGVTQTPKHLITATGQRVTLRCSPRSGDLSVYWYQQSLDQGLQFLIQYYNGEERAKGNILERFSAQQFPDLHSELNLSSLELGDSALYFCASSVLAGGPQEQYFGPGTRLTVT.

This chain connects TRBV6-5 to TRBJ1-1, with 7 bases aligning to TRBD1. After removal of 2 bases from V and 5 bases from J, the junction contained 5 bases not matched to a gene. This CDR3 region has 14 residues. The germline CDR1 and CDR2 sequences are MNHEY and SVGAGI. For the CDR3, the DNA is TGTGCCAGCAGTTACGACAGGGTGGGGACTGAAGCTTTCTTT. Translating it yields CASSYDRVGTEAFF.

The chain combines TRBV6-5 with TRBJ1-1, with 12 nucleotides matching TRBD1. Germline trimming cut 6 bases from V and 7 bases from J; bases unmatched to any gene: 9. There are 15 residues in the CDR3. Germline CDR1 MNHEY, CDR2 SVGAGI. The CDR3 region has the DNA TGTGCCAGCAGGGGGCCGGGACAGGGGGCTCGTGAAGCTTTCTTT. Encoded protein: CASRGPGQGAREAFF.

The chain has TRBV25-1 and TRBJ2-7; 7 positions match TRBD1. The germline V gene has CDR1 MGHDK and CDR2 SYGVNS. The CDR3 consists of 12 residues. Trimming took 6 bases from V and 4 from J; bases not matched to a gene: 3. CDR3 DNA: TGTGCCAGCAGCGCACAGGGGTACGAGCAGTACTTC. Its translation: CASSAQGYEQYF.

The J gene is TRBJ2-7, the V gene TRBV5-4; TRBD2 aligns across 15 bases. V trimming: 7 bases; J trimming: 4 bases; junction bases outside the gene matches: 0. The CDR3 totals 13 residues. CDR1 and CDR2 (germline): SGHNT, YYREEE (reference sequence). The CDR3 nucleotides read TGTGCCAGCGGACTAGCGGGAGGGTACGAGCAGTACTTC. This translates into CASGLAGGYEQYF.

This clone was observed a handful of times. The chain is built from TRBV5-4 and TRBJ2-7; TRBD1 matches 8 bases. This CDR3 contains 16 residues. CDR1 and CDR2 from the germline V gene are SGHNT and YYREEE (reference sequence). With V trimmed by 0 bases and J by 5 bases, 10 bases remained unmatched. The CDR3 loop is CASSLGERTGQNEQYF. In DNA form, the CDR3 reads TGTGCCAGCAGCTTGGGGGAAAGGACAGGGCAAAACGAGCAGTACTTC.

The chain links TRBV20-1 to TRBJ2-7; 7 positions match TRBD2. The CDR3 runs 11 residues. The germline gives CDR1 DFQATT, CDR2 SNEGSKA (reference sequence). J was trimmed by 6 bases and V by 5 bases; bases with no gene match: 4. The CDR3 sequence: CSAGGGPEQYF. The CDR3 nucleotides are TGCAGTGCTGGGGGGGGACCCGAGCAGTACTTC.

This sequence joins TRBV2 and TRBJ1-1; TRBD1 agrees at 10 bases. The J segment lost 3 bases and the V segment lost 7 bases, leaving 14 bases of the junction unmatched. Germline values: CDR1 SNHLY, CDR2 FYNNEI. The CDR3 covers 17 residues. CDR3 nucleotide sequence: TGTGCCAGCACGGATAGGGGACAGGGGAGGGCGGACACTGAAGCTTTCTTT. This codes for CASTDRGQGRADTEAFF.

The chain combines TRBV15 with TRBJ1-2, with D uncertain. Trimming cost V 1 base and J 8 bases, with 11 bases left between them. The CDR3 has 13 residues. The V gene's germline CDR1 is LNHNV and CDR2 YYDKDF (reference sequence). The CDR3 DNA follows: TGTGCCACCAGCAGAGGAGAACCGGGGGGCTACACCTTC. This encodes CATSRGEPGGYTF.

The chain is built from TRBV12-5 and TRBJ1-5; no reliable D call. The CDR3 is made up of 14 amino acids. CDR1 and CDR2 (germline): LGHNT, FRNRAP. Trimming removed 2 bases at V and 7 bases at J, with 12 bases between. The CDR3 DNA reads TGTGCTAGTGGTTTGTCGGGGTCTCGGCAGCCCCAGCATTTT. Its translation is CASGLSGSRQPQHF.

The CDR3 DNA is TGCAGCGTTGAAATCATGAACACTGAAGCTTTCTTT. Its translation is CSVEIMNTEAFF. The chain links TRBV29-1 to TRBJ1-1, with D unclear. From germline, CDR1 is SQVTM and CDR2 ANQGSEA. With 2 bases removed from V and 0 bases from J, the gap between germline ends came to 4 bases. The CDR3 has 12 residues.

CDR3 sequence reads: CASSDDPGRPTMNTEAFF. The CDR3 coding sequence is TGTGCCAGCAGTGACGACCCCGGGAGGCCAACGATGAACACTGAAGCTTTCTTT. The genes are TRBV6-1 and TRBJ1-1; D not resolved. This CDR3 is 18 amino acids long. V was trimmed by 3 bases and J by 0 bases, leaving 20 bases between them. CDR1 is MNHNS and CDR2 is SASEGT in the germline V gene.

The chain carries TRBV18 and TRBJ2-7; 8 bases align to TRBD1. CDR1 and CDR2 from the germline V gene are KGHSH and LQKENI. V dropped 2 bases and J dropped 5; count of bases not matched to a gene: 8. The CDR3 consists of 15 residues. CDR3 region: CASSPSTGEFNEQYF. The CDR3 bases are TGTGCCAGCTCACCATCGACAGGGGAATTCAACGAGCAGTACTTC.

This rearrangement joins TRBV14 to TRBJ1-2; D is unclear. Trimming shortened V by 3 bases and J by 4 bases, and 9 bases separated the two germline ends. Germline values: CDR1 SGHDN, CDR2 FVKESK. The CDR3 is made up of 13 amino acids. This chain's CDR3 is CASSQEYRYGYTF. The CDR3 bases are TGTGCCAGCAGCCAGGAGTATCGCTATGGCTACACCTTC.

The genes are TRBV27 and TRBJ1-1; 11 nucleotides match TRBD1. Germline values: CDR1 MNHEY, CDR2 SMNVEV (reference sequence). The V and J ends lost 0 bases and 5 bases, in that order; junction bases with no gene match: 5. The CDR3 loop spans 16 amino acids. This chain's CDR3 is CASSLSYRDRGTEAFF. In DNA, the CDR3 is TGTGCCAGCAGTTTATCTTACCGGGACAGGGGGACTGAAGCTTTCTTT.

The chain recombines TRBV19 with TRBJ1-4; maybe TRBD1 (5 bases). The V end lost 5 bases, the J end lost 3 bases, and 7 bases lay between the germline ends. The CDR3 is made up of 13 amino acids. Looked up from germline, CDR1 is LNHDA and CDR2 is SQIVND (reference sequence). The CDR3 bases are TGTGCCAGTAGTGAAGGGGCTAATGAAAAACTGTTTTTT. It encodes CASSEGANEKLFF.

The chain combines TRBV6-5 with TRBJ1-3; 7 bases map to TRBD1. The length of the CDR3 is 14 residues. Losses at the gene ends were 8 bases for V and 3 bases for J; bases not matched to a gene: 7. Germline V gene sequence: CDR1 MNHEY, CDR2 SVGAGI. CDR3 amino acids: CASGSQGGGNTIYF. CDR3 bases: TGTGCCAGCGGCTCTCAGGGGGGTGGAAACACCATATATTTT.

This CDR3 reads CAWSAIVGVNYGYTF. CDR3 in DNA: TGTGCCTGGAGTGCGATAGTAGGGGTAAACTATGGCTACACCTTC. The rearrangement links TRBV30 to TRBJ1-2, with D possibly TRBD1 on 5 matching bases. V dropped 1 base and J dropped 2 bases, with 14 bases sitting between them. The CDR3 extends over 15 amino acids. Per germline, CDR1 GTSNPN and CDR2 SVGIG (reference sequence). Variable domain in full (rest from reference TRBV30 and TRBJ1-2): SQTIHQWPATLVQPVGSPLSLECTVEGTSNPNLYWYRQAAGRGLQLLFYSVGIGQISSEVPQNLSASRPQDRQFILSSKKLLLSDSGFYLCAWSAIVGVNYGYTFGSGTRLTVV.

The gene calls are TRBV12-5 and TRBJ2-5; 8 positions agree with TRBD1. The CDR3 has 15 amino acids. From germline, CDR1 is LGHNT and CDR2 FRNRAP. J was trimmed by 4 bases and V by 0 bases; bases with no gene match: 4. The CDR3 sequence is CASGLVQGVGETQYF. The DNA of the CDR3 is TGTGCTAGTGGTTTGGTACAGGGGGTAGGAGAGACCCAGTACTTC.

The V gene is TRBV24-1, the J gene TRBJ1-2; a possible D gene is TRBD1 (5 bases). Per germline, CDR1 KGHDR and CDR2 SFDVKD. CDR3 size: 13 residues. The V gene lost 6 bases and the J gene lost 5 bases, with 12 bases spanning the gap. The CDR3 coding sequence is TGTGCCACCAGTCACGACAGTGAGTATGGCTACACCTTC. It codes for CATSHDSEYGYTF.

The chain has TRBV7-2 and TRBJ1-4, with D possibly TRBD1 on 5 matching bases. Trimming removed 2 bases from V and 5 bases from J, with 12 bases in between. The CDR3 length is 15 residues. The germline V gene has CDR1 SGHTA and CDR2 FQGNSA. CDR3 DNA sequence: TGTGCCAGCAGCTTAAATGTTGCAGGGAATGAAAAACTGTTTTTT. The encoded protein is CASSLNVAGNEKLFF.

The chain uses TRBV6-5 and TRBJ1-1; 11 positions agree with TRBD1. The ends lost 8 bases at V and 0 bases at J; junction bases unmatched: 5. CDR3 length: 15 residues. The germline V gene has CDR1 MNHEY and CDR2 SVGAGI. CDR3 bases: TGTGCCAGCTCAGGACAGGGGGCAATGAACACTGAAGCTTTCTTT. It is translated as CASSGQGAMNTEAFF.

The rearrangement links TRBV10-2 to TRBJ2-3; tentative D call: TRBD1 (5 bases). This CDR3 spans 13 amino acids. The ends were cut back, 2 bases at V and 3 bases at J, with 6 bases in the middle. Germline assignment: CDR1 WSHSY and CDR2 SAAADI. The CDR3 spells CASSEQGTDTQYF. For the CDR3, the DNA is TGCGCCAGCAGTGAGCAGGGAACAGATACGCAGTATTTT.

The J gene is TRBJ1-6, the V gene TRBV3-1 (or the pseudogene TRBV3-2); D gene ambiguous. CDR3 length: 15 amino acids. Germline lookup yields CDR1 LGHDT and CDR2 YNNKEL (reference sequence). The V gene lost 2 bases and the J gene lost 8 bases, with 13 bases spanning the gap. CDR3 sequence (DNA): TGTGCCAGCAGCCAACTTGGAAGGGAGGATTCACCCCTCCACTTT. It encodes CASSQLGREDSPLHF.